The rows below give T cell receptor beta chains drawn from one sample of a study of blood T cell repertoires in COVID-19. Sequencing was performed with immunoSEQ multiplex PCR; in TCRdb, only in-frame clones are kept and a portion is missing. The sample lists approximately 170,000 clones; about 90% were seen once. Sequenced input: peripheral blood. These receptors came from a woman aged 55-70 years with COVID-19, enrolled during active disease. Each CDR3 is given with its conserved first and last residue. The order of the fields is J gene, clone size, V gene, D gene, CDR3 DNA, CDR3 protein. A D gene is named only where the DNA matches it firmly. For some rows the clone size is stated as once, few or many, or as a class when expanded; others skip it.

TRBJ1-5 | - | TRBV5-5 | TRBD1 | TGTGCCAGCAGCTTGGATCGACAGGGGTTCAATCAGCCCCAGCATTTT | CASSLDRQGFNQPQHF
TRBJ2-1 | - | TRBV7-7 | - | TGTGCTAGCAGCTTAGCCCCGCGGGGCTACAATGAGCAGTTCTTC | CASSLAPRGYNEQFF
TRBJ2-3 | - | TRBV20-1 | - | TGCAGTGCTAGTAGGAGGGGGCGGGATACGCAGTATTTT | CSASRRGRDTQYF
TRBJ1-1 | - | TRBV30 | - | TGTGCCTGGAGTGTACTTTACGGAGGTCGCTTTACTGAAGCTTTCTTT | CAWSVLYGGRFTEAFF
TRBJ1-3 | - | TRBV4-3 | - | TGCGCCAGCAGCCAAGACTCAGGGTTTGGAAACACCATATATTTT | CASSQDSGFGNTIYF
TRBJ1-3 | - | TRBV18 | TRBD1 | TGTGCCAGCTCACGGGGACAGGTGATCACCATATATTTT | CASSRGQVITIYF
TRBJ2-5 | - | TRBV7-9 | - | TGTGCCAGCAGCCACCCCCGGGGTGGGCCCCAAGAGACCCAGTACTTC | CASSHPRGGPQETQYF
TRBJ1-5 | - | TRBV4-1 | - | TGCGCCAGCAGCCCCAGGACCGGGACACGGGCGAATCAGCCCCAGCATTTT | CASSPRTGTRANQPQHF
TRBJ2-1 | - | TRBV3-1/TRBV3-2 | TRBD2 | TGTGCCAGCAGCCAAGGCGCCCTAGCGGCGAAGCGGAATGAGCAGTTCTTC | CASSQGALAAKRNEQFF
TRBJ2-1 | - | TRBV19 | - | TGTGCCAGTAGTATCGGGAACAATGAGCAGTTCTTC | CASSIGNNEQFF
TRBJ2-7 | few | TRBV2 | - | TGTGCCGCCTCCCGACGGAATACTATCGACGAGCAGTACTTC | CAASRRNTIDEQYF
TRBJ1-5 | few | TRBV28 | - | TGTGCCAGCAGTAAACAGGGATCTGATCAGCCCCAGCATTTT | CASSKQGSDQPQHF
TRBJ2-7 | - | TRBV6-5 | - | TGTGCCAGCACCAAATTCCGGGACAAATACGAGCAGTACTTC | CASTKFRDKYEQYF
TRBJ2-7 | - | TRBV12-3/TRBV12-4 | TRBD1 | TGTGCCAGCAGTTGGACAGGGGGCGAGCAGTACTTC | CASSWTGGEQYF
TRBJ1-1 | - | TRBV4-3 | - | TGCGCCAGCAGCCAAGATAAGAGAACTGAAGCTTTCTTT | CASSQDKRTEAFF
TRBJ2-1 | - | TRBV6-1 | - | TGTGCCAGCAGTGAATCAGGGAAAAATGAGCAGTTCTTC | CASSESGKNEQFF
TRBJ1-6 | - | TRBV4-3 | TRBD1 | TGCGCCAGCAGCCGCCACAGGGGTGGGAATTCACCCCTCCACTTT | CASSRHRGGNSPLHF
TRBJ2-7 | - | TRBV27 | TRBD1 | TGTGCCAGCAGTTTCGGGACAGTCTACGAGCAGTACTTC | CASSFGTVYEQYF
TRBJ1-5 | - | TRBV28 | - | TGTGCCAGCAGGACCGGACAGAATCAGCCCCAGCATTTT | CASRTGQNQPQHF
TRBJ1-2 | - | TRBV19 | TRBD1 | TGTGCCAGTGCCGGGACAGGGGGTGCTAACTATGGCTACACCTTC | CASAGTGGANYGYTF
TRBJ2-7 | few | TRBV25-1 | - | TGTGCCAGCAGTGGGAACAGGGGGGGCTACGAGCAGTACTTC | CASSGNRGGYEQYF
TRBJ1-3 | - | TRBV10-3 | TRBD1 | TGTGCCATCAGTCAGCCCAGGGGGCTCTCTGGAAACACCATATATTTT | CAISQPRGLSGNTIYF